This T cell receptor beta chain was captured in a study of blood T cell repertoires in COVID-19. Study context: From T cells, B-cell-depleted T cells, or PBMCs came the material, which was cDNA or gDNA.

This CDR3 contains 13 residues. Looked up from germline, CDR1 is MDHEN and CDR2 is SYDVKM. The V and J ends lost 4 bases and 1 base respectively, with 7 bases between them. Method: immunoSEQ multiplex PCR; TCRdb's copy keeps in-frame clones and lacks some. Of some 260,000 clones listed, 86% are singletons. Among Cohort 3 donors, those recovered had two negative PCRs, clearance, or symptom resolution. The clonotype originates from a man between 40 and 49 years old who had recovered from COVID-19. The chain is built from TRBV28 and TRBJ1-1; possible D gene TRBD1, 6 bases. The sequenced sample consisted of PBMCs or T cells enriched from blood (not recorded which). This CDR3 reads CASSSGQNTEAFF. The CDR3 DNA reads as TGTGCCAGCAGTTCGGGACAGAACACTGAAGCTTTCTTT. Together with reference TRBV28 and TRBJ1-1, the CDR3 gives the full variable domain: DVKVTQSSRYLVKRTGEKVFLECVQDMDHENMFWYRQDPGLGLRLIYFSYDVKMKEKGDIPEGYSVSREKKERFSLILESASTNQTSMYLCASSSGQNTEAFFGQGTRLTVV.